The clone carrying this TCR beta chain showed up many times. These data originate in a study of CD8+CD57+ T cells in acquired aplastic anemia. Profiling that covered TCR beta VDJ and CDR3 relied on genomic DNA as its template. TCRdb analysed the reads with MiXCR anew, one entry per CDR3 protein. The data hold some 240,000 distinct CDR3 sequences, with 30% to 40% observed a single time. CDR1 is SNHLY and CDR2 is FYNNEI in the germline V gene. The V end was cut by 5 bases, the J end by 3 bases, with 19 bases between. The CDR3 spans 16 residues. Sequencing used sorted CD4+, CD8+, or CD8+CD57+ T cells (not recorded which) from PBMCs. The chain couples TRBV2 to TRBJ1-1; D is unclear. This receptor was obtained from a human donor in good health, serving as a control. This CDR3 reads CASSPFGLSSDTEAFF. The CDR3 DNA reads as TGTGCCAGCAGTCCATTTGGACTCTCCTCGGACACTGAAGCTTTCTTT.